The 11 T cell receptor beta chains presented below share a single source sample, sequenced in a study of cytomegalovirus exposure and HLA in healthy donors. Primers for the PCR totalled 60 Vbeta and 13 Jbeta. Clones were read by immunoSEQ multiplex PCR, and TCRdb kept only the in-frame ones, dropping some. The sample lists over 65,000 clones, around 77% occurring once. The material sequenced was PBMCs. The receptors were gathered from a middle-aged man in good health and CMV-seronegative.

The chain links TRBV6-4 to TRBJ1-6; D gene unclear. CDR3 length equals 18 residues. Trimming took 6 bases from V and 5 from J, leaving 23 bases between them. Germline V gene lookup returns CDR1 MRHNA and CDR2 SNTAGT. The CDR3 loop reads CASSELLGLTGHNSPLHF. The CDR3, as DNA: TGTGCCAGCAGCGAGCTACTAGGACTGACGGGCCATAATTCACCCCTCCACTTT.

This clone was seen only once. The chain links TRBV7-9 to TRBJ1-3; no definite D call. Trimming took 11 bases from V and 0 from J, leaving 14 bases between them. Germline CDR1 and CDR2: SEHNR and FQNEAQ (reference sequence). The CDR3 has 14 amino acids. CDR3 region: CAAGSGNSGNTIYF. The CDR3 coding sequence is TGTGCCGCAGGATCTGGAAACTCTGGAAACACCATATATTTT.

V and J are TRBV28 and TRBJ1-4; D not resolved. Deletions cut 5 bases from V and 4 bases from J, with 17 bases between. Per the germline V gene, CDR1 is MDHEN and CDR2 is SYDVKM. This CDR3 is built from 16 residues. CDR3 DNA: TGTGCCAGCAGTCAGGCGAGGGTAGTGGGTAATGAAAAACTGTTTTTT. Translating gives CASSQARVVGNEKLFF.

The rearrangement uses TRBV19 and TRBJ1-6; no definite D call. Germline V gene sequence: CDR1 LNHDA, CDR2 SQIVND (reference sequence). The CDR3 extends over 14 amino acids. V was cut by 3 bases and J by 8 bases, with 11 bases left in between. DNA for the CDR3: TGTGCCAGTAGTATGGAGAGGAGCGATTCACCCCTCCACTTT. It specifies CASSMERSDSPLHF. Using reference TRBV19 and TRBJ1-6 for the parts outside the CDR3, the full variable domain is DGGITQSPKYLFRKEGQNVTLSCEQNLNHDAMYWYRQDPGQGLRLIYYSQIVNDFQKGDIAEGYSVSREKKESFPLTVTSAQKNPTAFYLCASSMERSDSPLHFGNGTRLTVT.

On this clone itself: One end of the junction is discordant with germline, which a read error may explain. Other DNA sequences in this specimen translate into the identical CDR3. V and J are TRBV18 and TRBJ1-1; D is unresolved. In germline, CDR1 is KGHSH, CDR2 LQKENI. The CDR3 runs to 14 residues. CDR3 in amino acids: CASSLVGRNTEAFF. CDR3 sequence (DNA): TGCGCCAGCTCACTGGTGGGCAGAAACACTGAAGCTTTCTTT.

CDR3 region: CASSRDRYNEQFF. The CDR3 nucleotides are TGTGCCAGCAGTAGGGACAGGTACAATGAGCAGTTCTTC. This chain links TRBV6-5 with TRBJ2-1; 8 bases fit TRBD1. The CDR3 covers 13 residues. Germline V gives CDR1 MNHEY, CDR2 SVGAGI. Unmatched junction bases numbered 1, after V lost 5 bases and J lost 4 bases.

The chain recombines TRBV10-3 with TRBJ1-5; weak D call: TRBD1 (5 bases). V shed 6 bases and J shed 7 bases, with 10 bases lying between them. This CDR3 has 12 amino acids. Germline V gene sequence: CDR1 ENHRY, CDR2 SYGVKD. CDR3 protein: CAISQGLQPQHF. CDR3 in DNA: TGTGCCATCAGCCAGGGTCTGCAGCCCCAGCATTTT.

The genes are TRBV14 and TRBJ2-7; 9 nucleotides line up with TRBD1. Trimming took 6 bases from V and 5 from J; bases not matched to a gene: 14. This CDR3 contains 16 residues. Per the germline V gene, CDR1 is SGHDN and CDR2 is FVKESK. CDR3: CASSRTGTGFNDEQYF. The CDR3 DNA reads TGTGCCAGCAGTCGCACCGGGACAGGGTTCAATGACGAGCAGTACTTC.

The J gene is TRBJ1-2, the V gene TRBV5-4; TRBD1 is a possible D gene (5 bases). The CDR3 sequence is 14 residues long. The germline CDR1 and CDR2 sequences are SGHNT and YYREEE (reference sequence). V lost 4 bases and J 0 bases, leaving 10 bases between the germline ends. The CDR3 is CASSPDRPNYGYTF. For the CDR3, the DNA is TGTGCCAGCAGCCCCGACAGACCTAACTATGGCTACACCTTC.

The chain joins TRBV14 to TRBJ2-2; 7 bases are a match to TRBD1. Germline lookup yields CDR1 SGHDN and CDR2 FVKESK. V shed 3 bases and J 5 bases; nucleotides not matched to a gene: 9. This CDR3 contains 16 residues. The CDR3 DNA reads TGTGCCAGCAGCCACCTAACGACAGGGCGGACCGGGGAGCTGTTTTTT. It codes for CASSHLTTGRTGELFF.

As concerns this clone: Compared with germline, one end of the junction differs, possibly owing to a read error. This chain links TRBV5-1 with TRBJ1-1; no firm D call. CDR3 size: 16 residues. Germline loops: CDR1 SGHRS, CDR2 YFSETQ. The CDR3 reads CASSLGPGYLKTEAFF. The CDR3 coding sequence is TGCGCCAGCAGCTTGGGCCCGGGTTACCTGAAGACTGAAGCTTTCTTT.